The clone carrying this TCR beta chain appeared a few times. Its specificity is unknown. The sample comes from a study of cytomegalovirus exposure and HLA in healthy donors. Looking at the study overall: Drawn from HLA-typed donors, about 85 million unique TCRs were held in an early data release. Study observations and caveats: Reported results showed that the classifier diagnosed cytomegalovirus status with high specificity and sensitivity. When analyzed later, a missense DCLRE1C variant was found to be linked to TCR beta V- and J-gene trimming.

Researchers ran the PCR with 60 Vbeta and 13 Jbeta primers. The data were produced by immunoSEQ multiplex PCR, yet TCRdb's version contains in-frame clones alone and is incomplete. Among 150,000 or so clones listed, around three quarters were seen once. Trimming stripped 10 bases from V and 0 bases from J, with 12 bases between. CDR3 length: 14 amino acids. The sample taken for sequencing was PBMCs. V is TRBV23-1 and J is TRBJ1-4; maybe TRBD1 (5 bases). TRBV23-1 is recorded as an ORF, its role being uncertain. This receptor was taken from a man aged 35 to 55 in good health and CMV-seropositive. The CDR3 region is CATQGMPTNEKLFF. For the CDR3, the DNA is TGCGCCACCCAGGGAATGCCAACTAATGAAAAACTGTTTTTT.